Sequencing of this TCR beta chain was carried out in a study of T cell responses to AZD1222 COVID-19 vaccine. Study observations and caveats: Spike-specific TCR breadth and depth grew following two AZD1222 doses. Clonal diversity was possibly underestimated, and the donors were mostly white British, with more females. The reported proportion of spike-specific TCRs targeting unmutated variant regions was nearly half. Vaccine-associated CD4 TCRs ranged over spike, dominating at 160-218 and 743-854.

Remarks on this clone: Its antigen is not known.

Profiled with immunoSEQ multiplex PCR; TCRdb holds only in-frame clones, not every one. Among over 100,000 clones listed, about nine tenths were seen once. Trimming stripped 6 bases from V and 6 bases from J, with 11 bases between. CDR3 length: 12 residues. The sequencing here drew on peripheral blood, taken on day 0 of AZD1222 vaccination. The chain has TRBV12-3 or TRBV12-4 and TRBJ1-1, with D uncertain. The clonotype was recovered from an adult in good health. The CDR3 DNA reads TGTGCCAGCAGCCGGCGGCGGCCTGAAGCTTTCTTT. It specifies CASSRRRPEAFF.